This T cell receptor (beta chain) was recovered during a study of shared clonotypes between healthy human individuals. V trimming: 3 bases; J trimming: 4 bases; junction bases outside the gene matches: 5. CDR1 and CDR2 (germline): MGHRA, YSYEKL. The CDR3 is made up of 15 amino acids. Investigators spread the genomic DNA of each subset evenly over several immunoSEQ plates. The repertoire was sequenced with immunoSEQ multiplex PCR; TCRdb's copy has only in-frame clones and lacks some. The sample includes about half a million clones, approximately 82% seen only once; the top ten take more than 10%. Genomic DNA for unsorted samples, which was extracted with the QIAamp DNA Blood Mini kit, came from about 90 million PBMCs.

This rearrangement joins TRBV4-1 to TRBJ2-7, with 11 positions matching TRBD2. Sequenced: PBMCs. The sequence was collected from a woman aged 40 to 50 in good health. Some clones in this sample may be carry-over from other donors' samples. DNA for the CDR3: TGCGCCAGCAGCCACCGGGGACTAGCGGATTACGAGCAGTACTTC. Its protein product is CASSHRGLADYEQYF.